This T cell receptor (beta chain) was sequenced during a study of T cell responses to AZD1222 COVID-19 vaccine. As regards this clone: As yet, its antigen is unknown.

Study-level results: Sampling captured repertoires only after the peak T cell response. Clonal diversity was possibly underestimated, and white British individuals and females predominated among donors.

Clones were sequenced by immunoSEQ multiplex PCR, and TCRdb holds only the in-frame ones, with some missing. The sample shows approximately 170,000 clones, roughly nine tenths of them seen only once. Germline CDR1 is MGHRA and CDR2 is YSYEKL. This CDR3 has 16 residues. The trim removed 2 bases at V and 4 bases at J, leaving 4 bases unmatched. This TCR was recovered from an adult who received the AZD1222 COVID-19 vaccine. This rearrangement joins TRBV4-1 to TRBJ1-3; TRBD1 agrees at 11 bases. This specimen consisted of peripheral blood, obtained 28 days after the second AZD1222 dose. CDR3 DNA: TGCGCCAGCAGCCAACCGGGACAGGGGGAAGGAAACACCATATATTTT. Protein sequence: CASSQPGQGEGNTIYF.